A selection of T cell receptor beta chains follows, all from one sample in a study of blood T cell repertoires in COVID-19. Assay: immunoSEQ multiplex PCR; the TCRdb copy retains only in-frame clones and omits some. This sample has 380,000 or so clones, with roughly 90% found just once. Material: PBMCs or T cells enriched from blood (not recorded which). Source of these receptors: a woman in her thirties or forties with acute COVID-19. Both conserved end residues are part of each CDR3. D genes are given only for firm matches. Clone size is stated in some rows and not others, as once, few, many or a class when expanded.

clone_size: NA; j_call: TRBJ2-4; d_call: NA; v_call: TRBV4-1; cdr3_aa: CASSQVPTPEYIQYF; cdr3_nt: TGCGCCAGCAGCCAAGTCCCAACCCCGGAGTACATTCAGTACTTC
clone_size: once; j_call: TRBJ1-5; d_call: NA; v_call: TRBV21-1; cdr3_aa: CASSKGVGGLYSNQPQHF; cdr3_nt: TGTGCCAGCAGCAAAGGGGTAGGGGGCCTCTATAGCAATCAGCCCCAGCATTTT
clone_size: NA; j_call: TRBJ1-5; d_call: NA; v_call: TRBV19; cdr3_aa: CASSIPPYLTGYSNQPQHF; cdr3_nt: TGTGCCAGTAGTATCCCCCCCTACTTGACAGGCTATAGCAATCAGCCCCAGCATTTT
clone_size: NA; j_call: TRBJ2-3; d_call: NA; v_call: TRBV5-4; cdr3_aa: CASSRTSPLADTQYF; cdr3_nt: TGTGCCAGCAGCCGGACATCTCCGCTTGCAGATACGCAGTATTTT
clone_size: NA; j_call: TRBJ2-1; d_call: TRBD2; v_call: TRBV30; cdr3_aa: CASTLAGGYNEQFF; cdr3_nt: TGTGCCTCCACACTAGCGGGGGGGTACAATGAGCAGTTCTTC
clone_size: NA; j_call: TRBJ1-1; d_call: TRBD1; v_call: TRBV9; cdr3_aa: CASSAGTGDTEAFF; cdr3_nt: TGTGCCAGCAGCGCCGGAACAGGGGACACTGAAGCTTTCTTT
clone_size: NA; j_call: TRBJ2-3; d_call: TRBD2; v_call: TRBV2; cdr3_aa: CASSEWRGGTDTQYF; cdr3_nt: TGTGCCAGCAGTGAGTGGCGGGGGGGAACAGATACGCAGTATTTT
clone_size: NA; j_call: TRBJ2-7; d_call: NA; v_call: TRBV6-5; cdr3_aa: CASSPPGSYEQYF; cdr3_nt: TGTGCCAGCAGTCCTCCAGGGTCCTACGAGCAGTACTTC
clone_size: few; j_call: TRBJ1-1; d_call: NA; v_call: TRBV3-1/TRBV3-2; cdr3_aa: CASSQADRDGSEAFF; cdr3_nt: TGTGCCAGCAGCCAAGCTGACCGGGATGGATCTGAAGCTTTCTTT
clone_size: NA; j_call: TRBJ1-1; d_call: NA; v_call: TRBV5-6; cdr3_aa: CASSFGVGGNTEAFF; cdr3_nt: TGTGCCAGCAGCTTTGGGGTGGGAGGGAACACTGAAGCTTTCTTT
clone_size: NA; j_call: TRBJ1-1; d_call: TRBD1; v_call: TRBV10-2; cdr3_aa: CASSEYRGNTEAFF; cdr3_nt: TGCGCCAGCAGTGAATACAGGGGAAACACTGAAGCTTTCTTT
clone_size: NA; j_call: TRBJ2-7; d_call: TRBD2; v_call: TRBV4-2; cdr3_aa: CASSPGLAGLSSYEQYF; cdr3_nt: TGTGCCAGCAGCCCAGGACTAGCGGGTTTGAGCTCCTACGAGCAGTACTTC
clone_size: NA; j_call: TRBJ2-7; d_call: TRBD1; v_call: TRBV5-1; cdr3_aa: CASSFSTPGTGSSYEQYF; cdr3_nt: TGCGCCAGCAGCTTTTCTACTCCCGGGACAGGGAGCTCCTACGAGCAGTACTTC
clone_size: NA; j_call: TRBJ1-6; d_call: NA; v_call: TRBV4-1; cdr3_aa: CASSLGLDNSPLHF; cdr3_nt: TGCGCCAGCAGCCTAGGACTCGACAATTCACCCCTCCACTTT
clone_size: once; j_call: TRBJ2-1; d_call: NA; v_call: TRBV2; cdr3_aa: CASSEERNREVGQFF; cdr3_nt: TGTGCCAGCAGTGAAGAACGGAATAGGGAGGTCGGGCAGTTCTTC
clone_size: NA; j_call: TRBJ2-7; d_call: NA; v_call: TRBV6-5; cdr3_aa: CASSSPYRTF; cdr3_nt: TGTGCCAGCAGTTCCCCTTACAGAACCTTC
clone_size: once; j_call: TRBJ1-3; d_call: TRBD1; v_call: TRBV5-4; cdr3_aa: CASSGTVSGNTIYF; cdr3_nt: TGTGCCAGCAGCGGGACAGTCTCTGGAAACACCATATATTTT
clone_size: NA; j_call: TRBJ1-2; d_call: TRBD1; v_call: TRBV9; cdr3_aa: CASSPRDRDNYGYTF; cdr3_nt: TGTGCCAGCAGCCCCCGGGACAGGGATAACTATGGCTACACCTTC
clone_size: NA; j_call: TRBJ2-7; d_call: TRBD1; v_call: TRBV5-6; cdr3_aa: CASSRPGQGSAYEQYF; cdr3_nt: TGTGCCAGCAGCCGACCGGGACAGGGATCCGCCTACGAGCAGTACTTC
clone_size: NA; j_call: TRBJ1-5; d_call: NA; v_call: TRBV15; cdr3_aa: CATSRDKLRIQPQHF; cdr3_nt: TGTGCCACCAGCAGAGATAAGTTGAGGATTCAGCCCCAGCATTTT
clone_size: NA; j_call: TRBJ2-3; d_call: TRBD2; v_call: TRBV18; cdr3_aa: CASSPRLAGQSTDTQYF; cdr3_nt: TGTGCCAGCTCACCCCGACTAGCGGGGCAGAGCACAGATACGCAGTATTTT
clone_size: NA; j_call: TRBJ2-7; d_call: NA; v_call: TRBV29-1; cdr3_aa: CSVSVTSYEQYF; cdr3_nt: TGCAGCGTTTCCGTTACCAGCTACGAGCAGTACTTC
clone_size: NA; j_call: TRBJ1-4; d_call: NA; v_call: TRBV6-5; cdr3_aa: CASRRGGLDEKLFF; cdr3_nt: TGTGCCAGCAGGAGGGGAGGCTTGGATGAAAAACTGTTTTTT
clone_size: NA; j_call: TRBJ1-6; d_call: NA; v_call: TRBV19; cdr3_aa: CASSIWGDSPLHF; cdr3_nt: TGTGCCAGTAGTATATGGGGAGATTCACCCCTCCACTTT
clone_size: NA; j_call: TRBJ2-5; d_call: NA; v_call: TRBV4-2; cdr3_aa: CASSQDSNRVETQYF; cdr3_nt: TGTGCCAGCAGCCAAGATTCTAACAGGGTTGAGACCCAGTACTTC
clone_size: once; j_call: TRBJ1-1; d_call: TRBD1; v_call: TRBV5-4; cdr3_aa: CASSFQGAWNTEAFF; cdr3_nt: TGTGCCAGCAGCTTTCAGGGGGCCTGGAACACTGAAGCTTTCTTT
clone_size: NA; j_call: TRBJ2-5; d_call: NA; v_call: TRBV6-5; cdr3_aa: CASSSRGRETQYF; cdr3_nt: TGTGCCAGCAGTTCCAGGGGGAGGGAGACCCAGTACTTC
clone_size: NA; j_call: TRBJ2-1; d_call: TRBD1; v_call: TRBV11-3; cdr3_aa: CASSPRQGMNEQFF; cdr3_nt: TGTGCCAGCAGCCCTCGACAGGGGATGAATGAGCAGTTCTTC
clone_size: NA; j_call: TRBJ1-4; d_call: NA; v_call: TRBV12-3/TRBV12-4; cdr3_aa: CASSPRGPEKLFF; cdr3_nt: TGTGCCAGCAGTCCCAGGGGCCCCGAAAAACTGTTTTTT
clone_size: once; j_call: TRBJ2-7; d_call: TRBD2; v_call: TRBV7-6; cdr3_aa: CASSPSMLGTSGKQYF; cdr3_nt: TGTGCCAGCAGCCCATCCATGCTAGGGACTAGCGGGAAGCAGTACTTC
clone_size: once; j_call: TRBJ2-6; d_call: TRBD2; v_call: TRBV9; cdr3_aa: CASSFSTGLAGGSSGANVLTF; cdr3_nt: TGTGCCAGCAGCTTTTCAACGGGACTAGCGGGGGGGTCCTCCGGGGCCAACGTCCTGACTTTC
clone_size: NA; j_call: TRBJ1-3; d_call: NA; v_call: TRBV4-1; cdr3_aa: CASSQGGRSGNTIYF; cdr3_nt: TGCGCCAGCAGCCAAGGGGGGCGGTCTGGAAACACCATATATTTT
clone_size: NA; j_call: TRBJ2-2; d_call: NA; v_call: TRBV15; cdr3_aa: CATSRDRHTNTGELFF; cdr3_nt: TGTGCCACCAGCAGAGATCGCCACACGAACACCGGGGAGCTGTTTTTT
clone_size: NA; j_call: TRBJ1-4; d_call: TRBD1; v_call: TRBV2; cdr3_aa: CASTINRGVDEKLFF; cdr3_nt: TGTGCCAGCACTATCAACAGGGGCGTTGATGAAAAACTGTTTTTT
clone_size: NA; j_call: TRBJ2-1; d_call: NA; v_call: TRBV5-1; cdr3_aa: CASSGTTNNNEQFF; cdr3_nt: TGCGCCAGCAGCGGAACGACAAACAACAATGAGCAGTTCTTC
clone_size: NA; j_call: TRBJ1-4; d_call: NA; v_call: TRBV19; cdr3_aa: CASSMGGANEKLFF; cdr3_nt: TGTGCCAGTAGTATGGGAGGGGCTAATGAAAAACTGTTTTTT